What follows are 16 T cell receptor beta chains derived from one specimen sequenced in a study of blood T cells in healthy people across ages. Then a second PCR, running roughly 7 to 11 cycles, was carried out with a sample-barcoded 5' primer and a J-beta primer mix. Each CDR3 protein is one row after TCRdb ran MiXCR on the 5' RACE reads. The sample holds 250,000 to 300,000 distinct CDR3 sequences; 27% are singletons and the top ten take roughly 30%. What was sequenced was blood. The origin of the receptors is a woman in her 70s in good health.

J is TRBJ2-7 and V is TRBV7-9; D might be TRBD1 or TRBD2, each matching 5 bases. The CDR3 is made up of 14 amino acids. The ends were cut back, 3 bases at V and 3 bases at J, with 12 bases in the middle. From germline, CDR1 is SEHNR and CDR2 FQNEAQ (reference sequence). The CDR3 reads CASSFPGSLYEQYF. The CDR3 DNA is TGTGCCAGCAGCTTTCCAGGGAGTCTCTACGAGCAGTACTTC.

This clonotype was observed a few times. The chain uses TRBV27 and TRBJ2-7, with TRBD1 matching over 9 bases. J gave up 4 bases and V 4 bases, and 8 bases lay outside the gene matches. The CDR3 is 15 amino acids. CDR1 MNHEY and CDR2 SMNVEV come from the germline V gene (reference sequence). The CDR3 DNA reads TGTGCCAGCAGTTATAGCGACAGGGGGGCTTACGAGCAGTACTTC. It encodes CASSYSDRGAYEQYF.

The chain uses TRBV12-3 or TRBV12-4 and TRBJ2-6; D is unresolved. The CDR3 covers 15 residues. Trimming took off 6 bases at V and 2 bases at J, with 11 bases between the two ends. The CDR3 DNA is TGTGCCAGCAGCCCCCCCTTTACTGGGGCCAACGTCCTGACTTTC. Its translation is CASSPPFTGANVLTF.

A few counts support this clonotype. This chain connects TRBV18 to TRBJ2-5; D call uncertain. There are 13 residues in the CDR3. V lost 3 bases to trimming and J lost 4 bases, with 9 bases between them. In germline, CDR1 is KGHSH, CDR2 LQKENI. The CDR3 here is CASSPEWGETQYF. The CDR3 bases are TGTGCCAGCTCACCGGAATGGGGAGAGACCCAGTACTTC.

In this sample, this clonotype turned up a few times. V is TRBV5-1 and J is TRBJ2-5, with 8 bases lining up with TRBD2. The J call is in doubt because the DNA end fits TRBJ2-1 better. Per the germline V gene, CDR1 is SGHRS and CDR2 is YFSETQ. The CDR3 covers 15 residues. CDR3 region: CASSLEGGTRVEQFF. The CDR3 DNA follows: TGCGCCAGCAGCTTGGAAGGTGGGACTAGAGTTGAGCAGTTCTTC.

The chain carries TRBV24-1 and TRBJ1-5; 7 nucleotides line up with TRBD1. V lost 4 bases and J lost 5; bases outside the gene matches: 4. This CDR3 has 14 amino acids. The germline V gene encodes CDR1 KGHDR and CDR2 SFDVKD. The DNA of the CDR3 is TGTGCCACCAGTGACCAGGGGACAGATCAGCCCCAGCATTTT. Translated, it gives CATSDQGTDQPQHF.

The chain couples TRBV5-1 to TRBJ2-1; 7 bases map to TRBD2. V lost 1 base to trimming and J lost 0 bases; unmatched junction nucleotides: 10. This CDR3 region has 18 residues. CDR1 is SGHRS and CDR2 is YFSETQ in the germline V gene. This CDR3 reads CASSLKLAGEISYNEQFF. CDR3 in DNA: TGCGCCAGCAGCTTGAAATTGGCGGGAGAGATCTCCTACAATGAGCAGTTCTTC.

This clonotype has just a few counts. The V call is TRBV6-5, the J call TRBJ2-1; 10 bases align to TRBD2. V lost 0 bases to trimming and J lost 6 bases; unmatched junction nucleotides: 8. CDR3 length equals 17 residues. Per the germline V gene, CDR1 is MNHEY and CDR2 is SVGAGI. The CDR3 here is CASSYSYTSGISNEQFF. CDR3 nucleotides: TGTGCCAGCAGTTACTCTTACACTAGCGGGATCTCCAATGAGCAGTTCTTC.

This chain uses TRBV7-9 with TRBJ2-1; D is perhaps TRBD1 (5 bases). The CDR3 is 17 amino acids. Trimming removed 1 base at V and 3 bases at J, with 16 bases between. The V gene's germline CDR1 is SEHNR and CDR2 FQNEAQ (reference sequence). The CDR3 nucleotides read TGTGCCAGCAGCTTAGTACAAGGGGCAGAAGGCTACAATGAGCAGTTCTTC. It encodes CASSLVQGAEGYNEQFF. Full variable domain (missing parts from reference TRBV7-9 and TRBJ2-1): DTGVSQNPRHKITKRGQNVTFRCDPISEHNRLYWYRQTLGQGPEFLTYFQNEAQLEKSRLLSDRFSAERPKGSFSTLEIQRTEQGDSAMYLCASSLVQGAEGYNEQFFGPGTRLTVL.

This clonotype was seen at least ten times. This chain uses TRBV7-9 with TRBJ1-2; 8 bases agree with TRBD1. Germline assignment: CDR1 SEHNR and CDR2 FQNEAQ (reference sequence). The CDR3 length is 13 residues. V shed 5 bases, J shed 8 bases, and the junction held 7 bases outside the gene matches. The CDR3 protein is CASSLQGARGYTF. CDR3 nucleotides: TGTGCCAGCAGCCTTCAGGGGGCGAGGGGCTACACCTTC.

About this clonotype: This may arise from a read error, as a much more abundant clone is one base away. V is TRBV4-3 and J is TRBJ2-1, with 8 bases identical to TRBD2. The CDR3 is 18 residues long. J gave up 4 bases and V 2 bases, and 13 bases lay outside the gene matches. Germline CDR1 is LGHNA and CDR2 is YSLEER. In DNA form, the CDR3 reads TGCGCCAGCAGCCAACTATTAACGGGACTAGTGGGGTACAATGAGCAGTTCTTC. It encodes CASSQLLTGLVGYNEQFF.

The gene calls are TRBV28 and TRBJ2-1, with no clear D. CDR3 length: 16 residues. The V end was cut by 5 bases, the J end by 0 bases, with 14 bases between. CDR1 and CDR2 (germline): MDHEN, SYDVKM. CDR3 sequence (DNA): TGTGCCAGCAGTCCCCTGGGGTGGGGCTCCTACAATGAGCAGTTCTTC. Protein sequence: CASSPLGWGSYNEQFF. The entire variable domain, with the rest obtained from reference TRBV28 and TRBJ2-1, is as follows: DVKVTQSSRYLVKRTGEKVFLECVQDMDHENMFWYRQDPGLGLRLIYFSYDVKMKEKGDIPEGYSVSREKKERFSLILESASTNQTSMYLCASSPLGWGSYNEQFFGPGTRLTVL.

The CDR3 region is CASSSGQGVKEKLFF. CDR3 coding DNA: TGTGCCAGCAGCTCGGGACAGGGGGTAAAAGAAAAACTGTTTTTT. The rearrangement links TRBV11-2 to TRBJ1-4; 11 bases align to TRBD1. The CDR3 runs 15 residues. In germline, CDR1 is SGHAT, CDR2 FQNNGV. V shed 4 bases and J 8 bases; nucleotides not matched to a gene: 6.

The J gene is TRBJ2-5, the V gene TRBV12-3 or TRBV12-4, with D possibly being TRBD1 or TRBD2 (5 bases each). Trimming shortened V by 4 bases and J by 5 bases, and 17 bases separated the two germline ends. This CDR3 is 15 amino acids long. CDR3 nucleotides: TGTGCCAGCAGTTCTACCGGGACCCTGAAGGAGACCCAGTACTTC. This translates into CASSSTGTLKETQYF.

The genes are TRBV7-8 and TRBJ2-7, with 11 positions matching TRBD2. The V gene's germline CDR1 is SGHVS and CDR2 FQNEAQ. V was clipped by 5 bases and J by 4 bases; unmatched bases: 10. There are 16 residues in the CDR3. The CDR3 reads CASSARTSGYPYEQYF. The DNA of the CDR3 is TGTGCCAGCAGCGCCCGGACTAGCGGGTACCCTTACGAGCAGTACTTC. Full variable domain (rest looked up from reference TRBV7-8 and TRBJ2-7): GAGVSQSPRYKVAKRGQDVALRCDPISGHVSLFWYQQALGQGPEFLTYFQNEAQLDKSGLPSDRFFAERPEGSVSTLKIQRTQQEDSAVYLCASSARTSGYPYEQYFGPGTRLTVT.

The CDR3 region has the DNA TGTGCCAGCAGCGATCCTCAGAGCGGGGGGATCACAGATACGCAGTATTTT. Amino acid sequence: CASSDPQSGGITDTQYF. The chain combines TRBV9 with TRBJ2-3; 9 bases fit TRBD2. J was trimmed by 2 bases and V by 3 bases; bases with no gene match: 10. The CDR3 consists of 17 residues. Germline V gives CDR1 SGDLS, CDR2 YYNGEE.